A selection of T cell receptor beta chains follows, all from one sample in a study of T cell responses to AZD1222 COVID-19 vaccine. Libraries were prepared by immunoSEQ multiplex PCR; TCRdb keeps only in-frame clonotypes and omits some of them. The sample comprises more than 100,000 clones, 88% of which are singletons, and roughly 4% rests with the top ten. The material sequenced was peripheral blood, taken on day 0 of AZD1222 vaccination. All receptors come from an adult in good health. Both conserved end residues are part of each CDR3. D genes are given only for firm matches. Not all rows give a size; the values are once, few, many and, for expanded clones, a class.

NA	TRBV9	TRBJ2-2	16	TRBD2	CASSARRGGDTGELFF
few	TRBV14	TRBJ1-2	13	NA	CASSQAGIHGYTF
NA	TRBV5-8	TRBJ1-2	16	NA	CASSRDGTERNYGYTF
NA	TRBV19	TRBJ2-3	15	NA	CASSSPGGGGDTQYF
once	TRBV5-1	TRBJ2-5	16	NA	CASSLGVGNRRETQYF
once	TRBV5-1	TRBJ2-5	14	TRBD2	CASSTTSTQETQYF
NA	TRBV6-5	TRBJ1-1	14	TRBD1	CASRKGQGDTEAFF
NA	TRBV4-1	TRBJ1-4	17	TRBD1	CASSRGQGEMAGEKLFF
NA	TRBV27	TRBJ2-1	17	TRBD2	CASTSGSGGVWPNEQFF
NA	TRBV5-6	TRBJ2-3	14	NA	CASSLGSRQGTQYF
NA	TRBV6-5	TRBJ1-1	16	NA	CASSYVVLGDWTEAFF
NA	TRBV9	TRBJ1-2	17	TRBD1	CASSLTRVGTGLYGYTF
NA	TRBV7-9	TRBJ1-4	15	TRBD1	CASSLGTGPNEKLFF
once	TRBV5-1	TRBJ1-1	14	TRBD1	CASKRETGSTEAFF
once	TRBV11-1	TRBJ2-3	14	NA	CASSIGRSTDTQYF
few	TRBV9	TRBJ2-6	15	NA	CASSVKSSGANVLTF
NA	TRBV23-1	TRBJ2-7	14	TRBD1	CASSRDRLYYEQYF
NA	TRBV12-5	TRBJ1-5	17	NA	CASGLSIVGVGNQPQHF
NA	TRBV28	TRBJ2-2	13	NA	CASSSSGPGELFF
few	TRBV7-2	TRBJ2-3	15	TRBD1	CASSEDRVSTDTQYF
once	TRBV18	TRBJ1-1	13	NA	CASSQDRNTEAFF
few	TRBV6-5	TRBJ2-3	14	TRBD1	CASSNLQGSDTQYF
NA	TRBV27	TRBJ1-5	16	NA	CASSLYSTGFNQPQHF
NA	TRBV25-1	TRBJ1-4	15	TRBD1	CASSPLTQGDEKLFF
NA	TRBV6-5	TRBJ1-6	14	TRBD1	CASSNRGRNSPLHF
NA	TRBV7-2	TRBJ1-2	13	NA	CASSSLRRNGYTF
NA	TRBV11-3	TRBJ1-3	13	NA	CASSLDPRNTIYF
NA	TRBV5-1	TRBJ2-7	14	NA	CASSLARGTYEQYF
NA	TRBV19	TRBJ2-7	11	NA	CASTGGYEQYF
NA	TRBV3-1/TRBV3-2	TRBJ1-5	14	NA	CASSRGNSNQPQHF
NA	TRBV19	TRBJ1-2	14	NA	CASSIERVAFGYTF
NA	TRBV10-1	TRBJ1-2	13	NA	CASSGKQGYGYTF
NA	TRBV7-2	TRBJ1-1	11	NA	CASSLRYEAFF
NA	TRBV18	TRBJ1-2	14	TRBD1	CASSPGTGGYGYTF
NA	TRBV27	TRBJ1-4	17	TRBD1	CASGWTGPVAGIEKLFF
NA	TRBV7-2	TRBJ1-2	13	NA	CASSFGLTRGYTF
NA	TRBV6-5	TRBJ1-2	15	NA	CASSSPPGGHYGYTF
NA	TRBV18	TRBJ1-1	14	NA	CASSRKEVYTEAFF
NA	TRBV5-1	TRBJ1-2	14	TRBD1	CASSWGSTGDGYTF
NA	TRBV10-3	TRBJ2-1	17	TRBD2	CATLPRGGGSSYNEQFF
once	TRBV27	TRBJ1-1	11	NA	CASTGYTEAFF
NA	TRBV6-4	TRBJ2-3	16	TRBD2	CASSEGRTSDPDTQYF
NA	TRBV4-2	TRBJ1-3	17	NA	CASSRARGVFSGNTIYF
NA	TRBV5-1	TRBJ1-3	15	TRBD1	CASSLGQGGGNTIYF
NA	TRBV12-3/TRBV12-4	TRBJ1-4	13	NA	CASSRGTNEKLFF
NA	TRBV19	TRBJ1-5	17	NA	CASSIGFLLGSNQPQHF
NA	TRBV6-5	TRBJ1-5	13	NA	CASRGRGNQPQHF
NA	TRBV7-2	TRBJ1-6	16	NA	CASSLAGGGGQAPLHF
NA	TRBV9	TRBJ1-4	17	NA	CATLTGRLTATNEKLFF
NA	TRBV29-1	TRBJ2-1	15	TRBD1	CSVDSFPGQGKGQFF
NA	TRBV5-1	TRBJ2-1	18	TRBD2	CASSSGTSGIPTYNEQFF